This entry lists 2 T cell receptor beta chains sequenced from one sample in a study of shared clonotypes between healthy human individuals. Selected positively for CCR7 and CD45RO-negative, naive CD8 cells excluded terminally differentiated effector memory CD45RA+ cells. Generated by immunoSEQ multiplex PCR, the TCRdb table keeps only in-frame clones and is missing some. This table holds about 2 million clones, over 85% found once. Input material: naive CD8+ T cells sorted from blood. The receptors were sampled from a man between 18 and 35 years old in good health.

This chain links TRBV10-3 with TRBJ1-2, with D perhaps TRBD1 (5 bases). Trimming pared 10 bases from V and 1 base from J, leaving 10 bases between. This CDR3 spans 12 amino acids. Germline V gene data show CDR1 as ENHRY and CDR2 as SYGVKD. The CDR3, as DNA: TGTGCCAGCCGGGACGTTAACTATGGCTACACCTTC. It encodes CASRDVNYGYTF.

This clone was observed once. For the CDR3, the DNA is TGCGCCAGCAGTGCCACAGGGGACTCACCCCTCCACTTT. Its protein product is CASSATGDSPLHF. The chain combines TRBV10-1 with TRBJ1-6; TRBD1 aligns across 7 bases. After removal of 4 bases from V and 10 bases from J, the junction contained 4 bases not matched to a gene. From germline, CDR1 is WNHNN and CDR2 SYGVQD (reference sequence). The CDR3 runs 13 residues.